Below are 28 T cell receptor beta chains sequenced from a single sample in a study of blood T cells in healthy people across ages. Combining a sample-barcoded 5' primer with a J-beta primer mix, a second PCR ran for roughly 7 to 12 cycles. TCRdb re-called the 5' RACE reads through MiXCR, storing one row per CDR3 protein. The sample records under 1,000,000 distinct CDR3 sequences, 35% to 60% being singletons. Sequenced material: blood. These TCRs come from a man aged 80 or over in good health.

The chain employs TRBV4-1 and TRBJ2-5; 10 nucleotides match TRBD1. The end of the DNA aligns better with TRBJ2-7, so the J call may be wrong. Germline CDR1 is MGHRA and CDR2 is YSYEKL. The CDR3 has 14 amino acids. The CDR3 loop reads CASSQGRTGGEQYF. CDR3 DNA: TGCGCCAGCAGCCAAGGCCGGACAGGGGGCGAGCAGTACTTC.

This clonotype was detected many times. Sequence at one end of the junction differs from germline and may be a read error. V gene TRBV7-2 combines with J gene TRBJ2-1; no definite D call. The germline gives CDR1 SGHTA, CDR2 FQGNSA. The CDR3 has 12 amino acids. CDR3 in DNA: TGCGCCAGCAGCTTGGTATACAATGAGCAGTTCTTC. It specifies CASSLVYNEQFF.

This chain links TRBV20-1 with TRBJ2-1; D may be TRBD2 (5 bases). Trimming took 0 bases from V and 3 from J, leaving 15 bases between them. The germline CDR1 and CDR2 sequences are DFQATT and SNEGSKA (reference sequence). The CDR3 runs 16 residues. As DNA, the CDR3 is TGCAGTGCTAGAGATTTGCAGAATCGGGGCTACAATGAGCAGTTCTTC. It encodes CSARDLQNRGYNEQFF.

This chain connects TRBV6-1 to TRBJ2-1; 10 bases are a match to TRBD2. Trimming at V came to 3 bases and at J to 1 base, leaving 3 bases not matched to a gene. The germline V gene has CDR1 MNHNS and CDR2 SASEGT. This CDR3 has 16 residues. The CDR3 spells CASSEVTSGSYNEQFF. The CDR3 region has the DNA TGTGCCAGCAGTGAGGTGACTAGCGGGTCCTACAATGAGCAGTTCTTC.

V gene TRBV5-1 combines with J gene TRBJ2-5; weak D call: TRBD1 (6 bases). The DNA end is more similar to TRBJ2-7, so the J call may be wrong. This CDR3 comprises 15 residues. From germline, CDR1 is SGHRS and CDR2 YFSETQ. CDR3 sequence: CASSFGGGFNGEQYF. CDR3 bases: TGCGCCAGCAGCTTTGGGGGCGGCTTCAACGGCGAGCAGTACTTC.

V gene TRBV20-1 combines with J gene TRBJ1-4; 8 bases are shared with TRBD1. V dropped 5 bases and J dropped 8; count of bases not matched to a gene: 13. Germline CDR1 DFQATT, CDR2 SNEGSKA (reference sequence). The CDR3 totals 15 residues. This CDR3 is CSALEEGRGPEKLFF. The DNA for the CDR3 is TGCAGTGCTTTGGAGGAGGGCAGGGGGCCGGAAAAACTGTTTTTT.

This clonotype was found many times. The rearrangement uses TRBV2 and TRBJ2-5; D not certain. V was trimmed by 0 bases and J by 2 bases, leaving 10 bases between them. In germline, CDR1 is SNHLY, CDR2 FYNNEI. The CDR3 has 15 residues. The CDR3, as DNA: TGTGCCAGCAGTGAAGCGTCGTCAGAACAAGAGACCCAGTACTTC. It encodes CASSEASSEQETQYF. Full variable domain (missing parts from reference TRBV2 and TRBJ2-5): EPEVTQTPSHQVTQMGQEVILRCVPISNHLYFYWYRQILGQKVEFLVSFYNNEISEKSEIFDDQFSVERPDGSNFTLKIRSTKLEDSAMYFCASSEASSEQETQYFGPGTRLLVL.

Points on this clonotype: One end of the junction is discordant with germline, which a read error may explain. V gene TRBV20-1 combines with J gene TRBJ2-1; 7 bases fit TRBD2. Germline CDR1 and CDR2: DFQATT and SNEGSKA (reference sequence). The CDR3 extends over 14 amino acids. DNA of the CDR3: TGCAGTGCTGGAGATGCGGGAGAGGGCAATGAGCAGTTCTTC. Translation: CSAGDAGEGNEQFF.

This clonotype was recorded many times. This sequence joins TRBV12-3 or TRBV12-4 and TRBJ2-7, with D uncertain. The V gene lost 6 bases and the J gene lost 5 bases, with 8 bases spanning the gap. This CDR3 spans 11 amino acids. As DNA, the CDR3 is TGTGCCAGCAGATTCGCCGACGAGCAGTACTTC. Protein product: CASRFADEQYF.

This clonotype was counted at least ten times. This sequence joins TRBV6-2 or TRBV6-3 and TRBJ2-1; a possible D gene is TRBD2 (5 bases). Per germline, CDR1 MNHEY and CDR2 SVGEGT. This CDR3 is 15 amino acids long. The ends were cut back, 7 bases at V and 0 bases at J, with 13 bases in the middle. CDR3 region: CASTAGIGSYNEQFF. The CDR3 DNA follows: TGTGCCAGCACCGCCGGGATCGGCTCCTACAATGAGCAGTTCTTC.

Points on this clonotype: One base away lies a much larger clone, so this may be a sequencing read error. Here the CDR3 DNA reads TGTGCCAGCAGCGTCATTTCTAGCGGGAGGGGGCAGTACTTC. Protein product: CASSVISSGRGQYF. The genes are TRBV7-8 and TRBJ2-7; 12 positions match TRBD2. The CDR3 is 14 residues long. V lost 5 bases, J lost 9 bases, and 8 bases stayed unmatched. Germline assignment: CDR1 SGHVS and CDR2 FQNEAQ.

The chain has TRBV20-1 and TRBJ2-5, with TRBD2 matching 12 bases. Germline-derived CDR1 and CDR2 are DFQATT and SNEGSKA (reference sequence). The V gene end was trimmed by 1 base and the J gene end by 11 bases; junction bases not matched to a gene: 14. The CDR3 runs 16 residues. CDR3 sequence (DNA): TGCAGTGCTAGAGCCCTCCTAGCGGGAGGGAATAATGAGCAGTACTTC. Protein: CSARALLAGGNNEQYF.

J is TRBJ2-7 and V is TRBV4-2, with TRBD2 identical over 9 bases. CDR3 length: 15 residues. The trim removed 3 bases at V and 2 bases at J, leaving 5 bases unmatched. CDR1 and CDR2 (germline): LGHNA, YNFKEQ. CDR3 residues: CASSQTSGIAYEQYF. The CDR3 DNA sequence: TGTGCCAGCAGCCAGACTAGCGGTATCGCCTACGAGCAGTACTTC.

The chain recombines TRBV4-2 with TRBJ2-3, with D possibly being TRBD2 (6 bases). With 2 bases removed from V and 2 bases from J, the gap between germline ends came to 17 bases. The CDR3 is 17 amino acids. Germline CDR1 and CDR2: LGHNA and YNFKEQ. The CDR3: CASSQNGGSGYTDTQYF. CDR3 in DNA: TGTGCCAGCAGCCAAAACGGGGGTAGCGGATACACAGATACGCAGTATTTT.

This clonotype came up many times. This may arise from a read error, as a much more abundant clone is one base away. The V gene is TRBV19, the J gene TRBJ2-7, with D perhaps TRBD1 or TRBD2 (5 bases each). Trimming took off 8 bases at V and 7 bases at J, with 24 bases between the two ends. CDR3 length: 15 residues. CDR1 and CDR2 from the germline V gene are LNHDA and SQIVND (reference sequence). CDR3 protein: CASAQGPLEHNEQYF. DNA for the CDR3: TGTGCCAGTGCCCAGGGACCCCTGGAACACAATGAGCAGTACTTC.

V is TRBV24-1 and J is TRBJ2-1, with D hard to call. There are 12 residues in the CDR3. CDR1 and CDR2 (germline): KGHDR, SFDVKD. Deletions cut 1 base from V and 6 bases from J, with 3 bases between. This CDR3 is CATSDFINEQFF. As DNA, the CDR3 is TGTGCCACCAGTGATTTTATCAATGAGCAGTTCTTC.

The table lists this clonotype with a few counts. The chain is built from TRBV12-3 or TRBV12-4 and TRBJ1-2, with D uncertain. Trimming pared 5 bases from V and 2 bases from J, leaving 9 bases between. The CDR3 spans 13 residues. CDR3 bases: TGTGCCAGCAGTCGAGACACAAACTATGGCTACACCTTC. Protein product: CASSRDTNYGYTF.

CDR3 sequence reads: CASSVGTNQPQHF. The DNA for the CDR3 is TGTGCCAGCAGCGTCGGTACGAATCAGCCCCAGCATTTT. This chain uses TRBV5-5 with TRBJ1-5; unclear D gene. The V end lost 4 bases, the J end lost 4 bases, and 9 bases lay between the germline ends. Germline CDR1 is SGHKS and CDR2 is YYEKEE (reference sequence). The CDR3 contains 13 residues. The full variable domain, completed using reference TRBV5-5 and TRBJ1-5, is DAGVTQSPTHLIKTRGQQVTLRCSPISGHKSVSWYQQVLGQGPQFIFQYYEKEERGRGNFPDRFSARQFPNYSSELNVNALLLGDSALYLCASSVGTNQPQHFGDGTRLSIL.

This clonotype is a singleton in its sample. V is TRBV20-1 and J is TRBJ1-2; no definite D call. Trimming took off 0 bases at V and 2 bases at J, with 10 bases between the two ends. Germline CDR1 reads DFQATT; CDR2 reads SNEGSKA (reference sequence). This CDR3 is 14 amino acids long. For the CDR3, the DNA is TGCAGTGCTAGAGATAGACATAACAACTATGGCTACACCTTC. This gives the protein CSARDRHNNYGYTF.

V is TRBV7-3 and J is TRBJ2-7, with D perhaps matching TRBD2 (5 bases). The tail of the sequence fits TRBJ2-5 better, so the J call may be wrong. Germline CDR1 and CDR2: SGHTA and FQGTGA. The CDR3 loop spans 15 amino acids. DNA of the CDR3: TGTGCCAGCAGCTTAACCGGGTCTAGCCGAGAGACCCAGTACTTC. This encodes CASSLTGSSRETQYF.

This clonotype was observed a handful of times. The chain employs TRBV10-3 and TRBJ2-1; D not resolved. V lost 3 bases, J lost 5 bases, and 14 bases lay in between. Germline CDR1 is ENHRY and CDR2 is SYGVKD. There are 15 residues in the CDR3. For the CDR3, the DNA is TGTGCCATCAGTGATAACTCTAGGGCGAACAATGAGCAGTTCTTC. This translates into CAISDNSRANNEQFF.

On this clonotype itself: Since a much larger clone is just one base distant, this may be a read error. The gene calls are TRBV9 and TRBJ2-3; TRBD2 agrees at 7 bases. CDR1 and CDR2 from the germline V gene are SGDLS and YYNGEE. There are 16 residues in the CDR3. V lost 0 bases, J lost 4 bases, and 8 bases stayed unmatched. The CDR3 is CASSVELASRADTQYF. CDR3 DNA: TGTGCCAGCAGCGTAGAACTAGCGAGCCGCGCAGATACGCAGTATTTT.

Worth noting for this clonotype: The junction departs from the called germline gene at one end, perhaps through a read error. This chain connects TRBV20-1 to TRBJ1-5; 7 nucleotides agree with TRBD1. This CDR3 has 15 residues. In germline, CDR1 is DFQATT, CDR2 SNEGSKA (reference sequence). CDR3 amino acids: CSARVSGGDNRPQHF. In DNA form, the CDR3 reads TGCAGTGCTAGAGTGTCAGGGGGAGACAATCGGCCCCAGCATTTT.

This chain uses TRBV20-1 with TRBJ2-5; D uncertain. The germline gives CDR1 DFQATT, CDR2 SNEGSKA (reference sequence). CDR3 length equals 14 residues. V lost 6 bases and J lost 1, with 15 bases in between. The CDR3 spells CSATRTGSQETQYF. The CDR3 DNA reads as TGCAGTGCCACAAGGACGGGCTCCCAAGAGACCCAGTACTTC.

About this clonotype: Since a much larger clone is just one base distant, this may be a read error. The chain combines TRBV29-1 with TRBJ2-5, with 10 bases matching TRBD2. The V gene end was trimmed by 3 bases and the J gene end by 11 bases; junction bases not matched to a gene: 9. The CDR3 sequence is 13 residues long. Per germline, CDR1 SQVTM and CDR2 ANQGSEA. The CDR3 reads CSVEASGSNEQYF. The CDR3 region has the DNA TGCAGCGTTGAGGCTAGCGGGAGCAATGAGCAGTACTTC. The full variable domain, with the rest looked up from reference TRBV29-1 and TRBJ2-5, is SAVISQKPSRDICQRGTSLTIQCQVDSQVTMMFWYRQQPGQSLTLIATANQGSEATYESGFVIDKFPISRPNLTFSTLTVSNMSPEDSSIYLCSVEASGSNEQYFGPGTRLLVL.

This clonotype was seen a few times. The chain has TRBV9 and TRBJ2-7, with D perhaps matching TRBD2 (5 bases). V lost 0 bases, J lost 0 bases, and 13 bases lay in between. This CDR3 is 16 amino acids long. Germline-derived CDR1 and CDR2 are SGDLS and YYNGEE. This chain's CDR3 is CASSVVRGGLSYEQYF. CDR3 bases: TGTGCCAGCAGCGTAGTACGGGGTGGCCTCTCCTACGAGCAGTACTTC.

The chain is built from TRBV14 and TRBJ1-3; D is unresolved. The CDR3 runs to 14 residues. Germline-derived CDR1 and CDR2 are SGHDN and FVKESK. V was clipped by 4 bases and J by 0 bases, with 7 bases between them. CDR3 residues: CASSRFSSGNTIYF. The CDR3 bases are TGTGCCAGCAGCCGATTTTCCTCTGGAAACACCATATATTTT.

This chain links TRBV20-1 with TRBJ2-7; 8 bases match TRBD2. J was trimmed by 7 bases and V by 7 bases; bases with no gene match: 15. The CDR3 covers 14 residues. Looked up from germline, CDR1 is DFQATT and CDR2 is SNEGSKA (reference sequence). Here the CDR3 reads CSVHQTGGLNEQYF. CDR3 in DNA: TGCAGTGTCCACCAGACGGGAGGGCTTAATGAGCAGTACTTC.